Below, 32 T cell receptor beta chains from the same sample are listed, as sequenced in a study of blood T cell repertoires in COVID-19. The protocol was immunoSEQ multiplex PCR, while the TCRdb copy is restricted to in-frame clones and leaves out a portion. The sample lists approximately 30,000 clones; roughly 80% were seen once. Sequences were obtained from peripheral blood. The receptor set was obtained from an older man with acute or convalescent COVID-19.

CDR3 bases: TGTGCCAGCAGCTTCTGGAGACCCCGGGATGAGCAGTTCTTC. This codes for CASSFWRPRDEQFF. The J gene is TRBJ2-1, the V gene TRBV7-2; D gene ambiguous. CDR1 and CDR2 (germline): SGHTA, FQGNSA. This CDR3 spans 14 amino acids. Trimming took 3 bases from V and 8 from J, leaving 14 bases between them.

This sequence joins TRBV24-1 and TRBJ2-5; 7 bases agree with TRBD1. CDR3 length: 15 residues. Trimming removed 0 bases from V and 4 bases from J; junction bases left unmatched: 4. CDR1 is KGHDR, CDR2 SFDVKD, per germline. For the CDR3, the DNA is TGTGCCACCAGTGATTTGAAGGGGGCGGGAGAGACCCAGTACTTC. It is translated as CATSDLKGAGETQYF.

This clone was seen once. The rearrangement uses TRBV10-3 and TRBJ1-6; no reliable D call. Germline loops: CDR1 ENHRY, CDR2 SYGVKD. V lost 3 bases and J 13 bases, leaving 19 bases between the germline ends. The CDR3 is 15 amino acids. The CDR3 protein is CAISDPGEYSRPLHF. CDR3 coding DNA: TGTGCCATCAGTGACCCCGGTGAATACAGCCGGCCCCTCCACTTT.

V gene TRBV24-1 combines with J gene TRBJ2-5; the match to TRBD1 covers 8 bases. The CDR3 contains 16 residues. CDR1 and CDR2 from the germline V gene are KGHDR and SFDVKD. The trim removed 5 bases at V and 2 bases at J, leaving 9 bases unmatched. CDR3 DNA sequence: TGTGCCACCAGTGCCGGAACGGGACAGGCTCAAGAGACCCAGTACTTC. It is translated as CATSAGTGQAQETQYF.

This chain joins TRBV7-3 and TRBJ2-1, with D maybe TRBD1 (5 bases). There are 15 residues in the CDR3. The V gene lost 1 base and the J gene lost 8 bases, with 15 bases spanning the gap. Germline V gene data show CDR1 as SGHTA and CDR2 as FQGTGA. CDR3 sequence: CASSLSQGVGHEQFF. CDR3 sequence (DNA): TGTGCCAGCAGCTTAAGTCAGGGCGTGGGGCATGAGCAGTTCTTC. Based on the CDR3 plus reference TRBV7-3 and TRBJ2-1, the full variable domain is GAGVSQTPSNKVTEKGKYVELRCDPISGHTALYWYRQSLGQGPEFLIYFQGTGAADDSGLPNDRFFAVRPEGSVSTLKIQRTERGDSAVYLCASSLSQGVGHEQFFGPGTRLTVL.

This rearrangement joins TRBV7-9 to TRBJ2-1; D perhaps matches TRBD1 (5 bases). The CDR3 sequence is 12 residues long. Per the germline V gene, CDR1 is SEHNR and CDR2 is FQNEAQ (reference sequence). V shed 2 bases and J shed 9 bases, with 8 bases lying between them. The CDR3 DNA reads as TGTGCCAGCAGCTTAATGCAGGGTGAGCAGTTCTTC. This gives the protein CASSLMQGEQFF. The full variable domain, in which reference TRBV7-9 and TRBJ2-1 provide the parts outside the CDR3, is DTGVSQNPRHKITKRGQNVTFRCDPISEHNRLYWYRQTLGQGPEFLTYFQNEAQLEKSRLLSDRFSAERPKGSFSTLEIQRTEQGDSAMYLCASSLMQGEQFFGPGTRLTVL.

The genes are TRBV19 and TRBJ2-2, with a possible D match to TRBD1 (6 bases). CDR3 length equals 14 residues. CDR1 and CDR2 from the germline V gene are LNHDA and SQIVND (reference sequence). With 7 bases removed from V and 3 bases from J, the gap between germline ends came to 12 bases. The CDR3 protein is CASIPGHYTGELFF. The CDR3 bases are TGTGCCAGTATCCCGGGACACTACACCGGGGAGCTGTTTTTT.

CDR3 sequence (DNA): TGTGCCAGCAGCTATGGACACAGCAATCAGCCCCAGCATTTT. Residues: CASSYGHSNQPQHF. The chain has TRBV7-9 and TRBJ1-5; a weak D match, TRBD1 (5 bases). The germline gives CDR1 SEHNR, CDR2 FQNEAQ (reference sequence). There are 14 residues in the CDR3. The V gene lost 4 bases and the J gene lost 1 base, with 8 bases spanning the gap.

The chain employs TRBV2 and TRBJ2-2; 9 nucleotides line up with TRBD1. Germline assignment: CDR1 SNHLY and CDR2 FYNNEI. The length of the CDR3 is 14 residues. After removal of 6 bases from V and 3 bases from J, the junction contained 2 bases not matched to a gene. Here the CDR3 reads CASRGTGHTGELFF. CDR3 nucleotide sequence: TGTGCCAGCAGGGGGACAGGGCACACCGGGGAGCTGTTTTTT.

This chain uses TRBV6-5 with TRBJ2-7, with 8 nucleotides matching TRBD1. CDR3 length: 14 residues. J lost 4 bases, V lost 5 bases, and 7 bases had no gene match. The germline CDR1 and CDR2 sequences are MNHEY and SVGAGI. The CDR3 DNA is TGTGCCAGCAGTCTACTGACAGGGGAGTACGAGCAGTACTTC. Translated: CASSLLTGEYEQYF.

This clone showed up just once. J is TRBJ2-7 and V is TRBV27; TRBD1 matches at 7 bases. Unmatched junction bases numbered 12, after V lost 5 bases and J lost 5 bases. Germline V gene sequence: CDR1 MNHEY, CDR2 SMNVEV (reference sequence). The CDR3 consists of 15 residues. CDR3 sequence reads: CASSPNSQGSHEQYF. The CDR3 coding sequence is TGTGCCAGCAGTCCGAATTCACAGGGGAGCCACGAGCAGTACTTC.

The rearrangement joins TRBV4-3 to TRBJ1-1; D is unresolved. CDR3 length: 13 residues. In germline, CDR1 is LGHNA, CDR2 YSLEER. Trimming took off 1 base at V and 9 bases at J, with 12 bases between the two ends. The CDR3 bases are TGCGCCAGCAGCCAAGTGAGACGGAGCAAAGCTTTCTTT. Its protein product is CASSQVRRSKAFF.

The chain joins TRBV12-3 or TRBV12-4 to TRBJ1-2; D ambiguous. The CDR3 loop spans 12 amino acids. V lost 2 bases to trimming and J lost 2 bases, with 3 bases between them. CDR3 in amino acids: CASSLQNYGYTF. CDR3 nucleotides: TGTGCCAGCAGTTTACAGAACTATGGCTACACCTTC.

V usage is TRBV28 and J usage is TRBJ2-6; D unresolved. CDR3 length equals 16 residues. The germline gives CDR1 MDHEN, CDR2 SYDVKM. The V and J ends lost 4 bases and 0 bases respectively, with 10 bases between them. In DNA, the CDR3 is TGTGCCAGCAGTTCACCAGGTCGCTCTGGGGCCAACGTCCTGACTTTC. It is translated as CASSSPGRSGANVLTF.

The chain has TRBV14 and TRBJ1-1; D not resolved. Per germline, CDR1 SGHDN and CDR2 FVKESK. Deletions cut 1 base from V and 5 bases from J, with 8 bases between. The CDR3 is made up of 13 amino acids. As DNA, the CDR3 is TGTGCCAGCAGCCAAGGGAGGAGTACTGAAGCTTTCTTT. Translated, it gives CASSQGRSTEAFF.

The gene calls are TRBV28 and TRBJ2-1, with D perhaps matching TRBD2 (6 bases). The CDR3 has 15 amino acids. Germline assignment: CDR1 MDHEN and CDR2 SYDVKM. Deletions cut 5 bases from V and 0 bases from J, with 11 bases between. CDR3: CASSPGGDSYNEQFF. The CDR3 DNA reads as TGTGCCAGCAGTCCCGGGGGTGACTCCTACAATGAGCAGTTCTTC.

The chain recombines TRBV19 with TRBJ1-5; 7 bases line up with TRBD1. Germline V gene data show CDR1 as LNHDA and CDR2 as SQIVND (reference sequence). Trimming removed 10 bases from V and 3 bases from J; junction bases left unmatched: 15. The CDR3 consists of 16 residues. The CDR3 is CATRDRKNIDNQPQHF. CDR3 bases: TGTGCCACCCGGGACAGAAAGAATATCGACAATCAGCCCCAGCATTTT.

The rearrangement uses TRBV11-2 and TRBJ1-5, with 9 bases fitting TRBD1. CDR1 and CDR2 (germline): SGHAT, FQNNGV. J gave up 9 bases and V 4 bases, and 10 bases lay outside the gene matches. This CDR3 has 15 residues. The DNA for the CDR3 is TGTGCCAGCAGCTCCAAGGGACAGGGACAATGGCCCCAGCATTTT. Its protein product is CASSSKGQGQWPQHF.

J is TRBJ2-3 and V is TRBV5-1, with 7 bases identical to TRBD2. The CDR3 consists of 16 residues. Germline CDR1 is SGHRS and CDR2 is YFSETQ. Trimming at V came to 1 base and at J to 4 bases, leaving 9 bases not matched to a gene. CDR3 region: CASSLPSGRMADTQYF. For the CDR3, the DNA is TGCGCCAGCAGCTTGCCTAGCGGTCGAATGGCAGATACGCAGTATTTT.

The chain links TRBV3-1 (or the pseudogene TRBV3-2) to TRBJ1-6, with D perhaps matching TRBD1 (5 bases). This CDR3 has 15 residues. The V gene lost 2 bases and the J gene lost 10 bases, with 15 bases spanning the gap. Per the germline V gene, CDR1 is LGHDT and CDR2 is YNNKEL (reference sequence). The CDR3 sequence: CASSQLGGEDSPLHF. The CDR3 nucleotides read TGTGCCAGCAGCCAACTGGGGGGGGAGGACTCACCCCTCCACTTT.

The chain carries TRBV11-1 and TRBJ2-1; the match to TRBD2 covers 8 bases. The CDR3 extends over 15 amino acids. J gave up 2 bases and V 5 bases, and 5 bases lay outside the gene matches. CDR1 is SGHAT and CDR2 is FQDESV in the germline V gene (reference sequence). The CDR3 DNA follows: TGTGCCAGCAGCCCTCGGGAGGGGGCCTACAATGAGCAGTTCTTC. This sequence encodes CASSPREGAYNEQFF.

This chain uses TRBV5-1 with TRBJ1-2; TRBD1 matches 9 bases. V lost 4 bases and J lost 4; bases outside the gene matches: 11. The germline gives CDR1 SGHRS, CDR2 YFSETQ. The CDR3 has 16 residues. CDR3 sequence: CASSIDGQGLSYGYTF. The CDR3 DNA reads as TGCGCCAGCAGCATCGACGGACAGGGGTTATCCTATGGCTACACCTTC.

This chain connects TRBV10-3 to TRBJ2-7, with 11 bases that match TRBD2. V shed 5 bases, J shed 2 bases, and the junction held 8 bases outside the gene matches. The germline V gene has CDR1 ENHRY and CDR2 SYGVKD. The CDR3 length is 16 residues. This CDR3 reads CAISNFGTSGAYEQYF. For the CDR3, the DNA is TGTGCCATCAGTAACTTTGGGACTAGCGGAGCCTACGAGCAGTACTTC.

The chain joins TRBV9 to TRBJ1-4; 9 bases line up with TRBD1. Germline loops: CDR1 SGDLS, CDR2 YYNGEE. The J segment lost 14 bases and the V segment lost 2 bases, leaving 16 bases of the junction unmatched. CDR3 length: 16 amino acids. This CDR3 is CASSVLGVPGQGNLFF. CDR3 nucleotide sequence: TGTGCCAGCAGCGTCCTAGGGGTCCCGGGACAGGGCAATCTGTTTTTT.

About this clone: At one boundary the junction diverges from the germline segment, which might be a read error. This chain links TRBV3-1 (or the pseudogene TRBV3-2) with TRBJ2-7, with 12 bases fitting TRBD2. The CDR3 totals 12 residues. Germline V lookup: CDR1 LGHDT, CDR2 YNNKEL (reference sequence). The CDR3 DNA is TGTGCCAGCAGCGGACGACTAGCGGGAGCCGTCTTC. This translates into CASSGRLAGAVF.

This chain uses TRBV6-5 with TRBJ2-5; a possible D gene is TRBD2 (5 bases). The V end was cut by 5 bases, the J end by 4 bases, with 17 bases between. Germline assignment: CDR1 MNHEY and CDR2 SVGAGI. The CDR3 totals 15 residues. CDR3 bases: TGTGCCAGCAGTAAGTCCGGGATTCCGGGAGAGACCCAGTACTTC. Translation gives CASSKSGIPGETQYF.

The V and J genes are TRBV2 and TRBJ2-7, with a tentative D call TRBD1 (6 bases). The CDR3 sequence is 13 residues long. Germline V gene lookup returns CDR1 SNHLY and CDR2 FYNNEI. V was clipped by 7 bases and J by 0 bases, with 10 bases between them. The CDR3 protein is CASNRDISYEQYF. The DNA for the CDR3 is TGTGCCAGCAATAGGGACATCTCCTACGAGCAGTACTTC.

This rearrangement joins TRBV3-1 (or the pseudogene TRBV3-2) to TRBJ2-2; 11 nucleotides line up with TRBD2. The CDR3 extends over 18 amino acids. Germline V lookup: CDR1 LGHDT, CDR2 YNNKEL (reference sequence). Germline trimming cut 3 bases from V and 0 bases from J; bases unmatched to any gene: 6. CDR3 in DNA: TGTGCCAGCAGCCACTGGAAACTAGCGGGGGCGAACACCGGGGAGCTGTTTTTT. Translated, it gives CASSHWKLAGANTGELFF.

The V gene is TRBV7-3, the J gene TRBJ2-3, with 7 bases that match TRBD1. Per germline, CDR1 SGHTA and CDR2 FQGTGA. The CDR3 runs to 15 residues. V was clipped by 5 bases and J by 2 bases; unmatched bases: 7. The CDR3 sequence is CASSKLGQFTDTQYF. CDR3 sequence (DNA): TGTGCCAGCAGCAAGCTGGGACAGTTCACAGATACGCAGTATTTT.

The chain links TRBV6-5 to TRBJ1-4; 7 bases align to TRBD1. Germline CDR1 and CDR2: MNHEY and SVGAGI. The CDR3 has 15 residues. V lost 5 bases, J lost 4 bases, and 7 bases stayed unmatched. As DNA, the CDR3 is TGTGCCAGCAGTCACCAGGGGACAGATAATGAAAAACTGTTTTTT. This sequence encodes CASSHQGTDNEKLFF.

This clone was detected once. This chain links TRBV14 with TRBJ1-1; no firm D call. This CDR3 spans 13 amino acids. Germline-derived CDR1 and CDR2 are SGHDN and FVKESK. The V end was cut by 2 bases, the J end by 5 bases, with 9 bases between. CDR3 DNA sequence: TGTGCCAGCAGCCAATTGGGAGGGACTGAAGCTTTCTTT. Protein: CASSQLGGTEAFF.

This clone is termed medium-sized (0.01 to 0.1%). The chain uses TRBV2 and TRBJ1-1; weak D call: TRBD1 (6 bases). This CDR3 spans 16 amino acids. Trimming took 6 bases from V and 3 from J, leaving 20 bases between them. Looked up from germline, CDR1 is SNHLY and CDR2 is FYNNEI. DNA of the CDR3: TGTGCCAGCAGCCCCAAAACAGGGTTAACTGACACTGAAGCTTTCTTT. This sequence encodes CASSPKTGLTDTEAFF.